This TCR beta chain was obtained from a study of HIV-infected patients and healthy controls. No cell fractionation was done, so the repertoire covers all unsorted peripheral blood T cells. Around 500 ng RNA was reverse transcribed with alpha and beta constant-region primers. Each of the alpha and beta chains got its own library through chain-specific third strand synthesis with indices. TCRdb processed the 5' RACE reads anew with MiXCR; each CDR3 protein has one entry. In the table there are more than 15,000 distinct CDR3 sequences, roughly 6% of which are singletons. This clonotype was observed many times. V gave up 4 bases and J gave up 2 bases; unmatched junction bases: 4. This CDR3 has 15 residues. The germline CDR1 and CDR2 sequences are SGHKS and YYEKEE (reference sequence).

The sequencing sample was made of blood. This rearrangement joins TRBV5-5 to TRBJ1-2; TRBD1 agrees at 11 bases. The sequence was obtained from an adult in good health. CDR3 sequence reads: CASSLGQGANYGYTF. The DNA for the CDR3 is TGTGCCAGCAGCCTAGGACAGGGGGCGAACTATGGCTACACCTTC.